These 25 T cell receptor beta chains share one sample of origin, sequenced in a study of blood T cell repertoires in COVID-19. TCRdb's copy holds only in-frame clones and misses some; the assay was immunoSEQ multiplex PCR. The sample has roughly 480,000 clones, about 88% seen once. Sequenced material: peripheral blood. These receptors were obtained from a man aged 18 to 29 with COVID-19, enrolled during active disease.

V gene TRBV7-9 combines with J gene TRBJ2-5; 10 bases fit TRBD1. The V segment lost 5 bases and the J segment 5 bases; nucleotides outside the gene matches: 5. Looked up from germline, CDR1 is SEHNR and CDR2 is FQNEAQ (reference sequence). The CDR3 consists of 14 residues. CDR3 coding DNA: TGTGCCAGCAGCCGGGACAGGGGCCTGGAGACCCAGTACTTC. This gives the protein CASSRDRGLETQYF.

This chain links TRBV9 with TRBJ1-1; TRBD1 is a possible D gene (5 bases). V was pared by 0 bases and J by 2 bases, with 8 bases between. The germline gives CDR1 SGDLS, CDR2 YYNGEE. This CDR3 comprises 14 residues. DNA for the CDR3: TGTGCCAGCAGCGTAGCAGGGATAAACACTGAAGCTTTCTTT. Amino acids: CASSVAGINTEAFF.

The V and J genes are TRBV12-3 or TRBV12-4 and TRBJ1-1, with D possibly matching TRBD1 (5 bases). The CDR3 is 13 amino acids. V dropped 3 bases and J dropped 10 bases, with 15 bases sitting between them. For the CDR3, the DNA is TGTGCCAGCAGTTTCTCGGGGGACTATAGAGCTTTCTTT. The encoded protein is CASSFSGDYRAFF.

The chain recombines TRBV3-1 (or the pseudogene TRBV3-2) with TRBJ2-1; D is undetermined. The CDR3 is 12 amino acids. Deletions cut 5 bases from V and 5 bases from J, with 7 bases between. Germline values: CDR1 LGHDT, CDR2 YNNKEL (reference sequence). The CDR3 here is CASSRRDNEQFF. The CDR3 DNA is TGTGCCAGCAGCAGACGGGACAATGAGCAGTTCTTC.

This chain connects TRBV5-8 to TRBJ2-5; the match to TRBD2 covers 10 bases. This CDR3 is built from 16 residues. The junction had 12 bases not matched to a gene; V was cut back by 5 bases and J by 5 bases. Germline CDR1 reads SGHTS; CDR2 reads YDEGEE. The CDR3 region has the DNA TGTGCCAGCAGACGTCTCCAAGCGGGGGGGCACGAGACCCAGTACTTC. It is translated as CASRRLQAGGHETQYF.

This rearrangement joins TRBV10-2 to TRBJ1-1, with 8 positions matching TRBD1. J lost 1 base, V lost 6 bases, and 1 base had no gene match. CDR1 WSHSY and CDR2 SAAADI come from the germline V gene. This CDR3 has 13 residues. CDR3 sequence (DNA): TGCGCCAGCAGCGGACAGGGGAACACTGAAGCTTTCTTT. Translating gives CASSGQGNTEAFF.

This clone was counted once. The V gene is TRBV10-1, the J gene TRBJ2-7; 8 bases are a match to TRBD2. This CDR3 is built from 13 residues. Germline assignment: CDR1 WNHNN and CDR2 SYGVQD (reference sequence). With V trimmed by 6 bases and J by 4 bases, 5 bases remained unmatched. CDR3 residues: CASRESGSYEQYF. The DNA of the CDR3 is TGCGCCAGCAGGGAAAGCGGGAGTTACGAGCAGTACTTC.

V is TRBV6-4 and J is TRBJ2-1, with TRBD2 matching 10 bases. This CDR3 contains 15 residues. Per the germline V gene, CDR1 is MRHNA and CDR2 is SNTAGT. The V segment lost 3 bases and the J segment 9 bases; nucleotides outside the gene matches: 8. CDR3 DNA: TGTGCCAGCAGTGAGGGATTAGCGGGAGGATTTGAGCAGTTCTTC. The encoded protein is CASSEGLAGGFEQFF.

The chain joins TRBV7-9 to TRBJ1-4; the D gene is possibly TRBD1 (5 bases). The germline V gene encodes CDR1 SEHNR and CDR2 FQNEAQ (reference sequence). This CDR3 comprises 14 residues. Trimming took off 1 base at V and 8 bases at J, with 11 bases between the two ends. CDR3: CASSLGRAEEKLFF. DNA for the CDR3: TGTGCCAGCAGCTTAGGCAGGGCTGAGGAAAAACTGTTTTTT. Based on the CDR3 plus reference TRBV7-9 and TRBJ1-4, the full variable domain is DTGVSQNPRHKITKRGQNVTFRCDPISEHNRLYWYRQTLGQGPEFLTYFQNEAQLEKSRLLSDRFSAERPKGSFSTLEIQRTEQGDSAMYLCASSLGRAEEKLFFGSGTQLSVL.

V is TRBV6-6 and J is TRBJ2-5; D is undetermined. Germline CDR1 is MNHNY and CDR2 is SVGAGI (reference sequence). Trimming stripped 2 bases from V and 5 bases from J, with 9 bases between. The CDR3 consists of 13 residues. Here the CDR3 reads CASSYTAMETQYF. The DNA of the CDR3 is TGTGCCAGCAGTTACACAGCAATGGAGACCCAGTACTTC.

The chain carries TRBV24-1 and TRBJ2-2, with D possibly matching TRBD1 (7 bases). The germline CDR1 and CDR2 sequences are KGHDR and SFDVKD. The CDR3 spans 16 residues. Trimming left V 4 bases short and J 6 bases short, with 17 bases between. CDR3 amino acids: CATSDPSTGTAGELFF. CDR3 nucleotides: TGTGCCACCAGTGACCCTTCGACAGGGACTGCCGGGGAGCTGTTTTTT.

This rearrangement joins TRBV7-8 to TRBJ2-7; D remains ambiguous. Germline V gene sequence: CDR1 SGHVS, CDR2 FQNEAQ. CDR3 size: 14 residues. V lost 6 bases and J 6 bases, leaving 18 bases between the germline ends. The DNA for the CDR3 is TGTGCCAGCAGATCACAGTGGAAGGTGGGCGAGCAGTACTTC. Residues: CASRSQWKVGEQYF.

The rearrangement links TRBV2 to TRBJ2-4; TRBD2 matches 12 bases. Trimming removed 10 bases from V and 1 base from J; junction bases left unmatched: 8. The CDR3 runs to 16 residues. Germline lookup yields CDR1 SNHLY and CDR2 FYNNEI. CDR3 bases: TGTGCCATATCTAGCGGGGGGGCCGGGGCCAAAAACATTCAGTACTTC. Residues: CAISSGGAGAKNIQYF.

The J gene is TRBJ2-7, the V gene TRBV2; D perhaps matches TRBD1 (5 bases). With 5 bases removed from V and 2 bases from J, the gap between germline ends came to 13 bases. The CDR3 is made up of 14 amino acids. From germline, CDR1 is SNHLY and CDR2 FYNNEI. CDR3 sequence (DNA): TGTGCCAGCAGTCCTCGGGTAGGGGCCTACGAGCAGTACTTC. Amino acids: CASSPRVGAYEQYF.

The chain recombines TRBV7-9 with TRBJ1-1, with 8 bases fitting TRBD1. CDR3 size: 16 residues. Germline lookup yields CDR1 SEHNR and CDR2 FQNEAQ (reference sequence). J was trimmed by 0 bases and V by 2 bases; bases with no gene match: 5. CDR3 in amino acids: CASSLLQGAMNTEAFF. In nucleotides, the CDR3 is TGTGCCAGCAGCTTACTCCAGGGGGCAATGAACACTGAAGCTTTCTTT.

This clone was counted a few times. The chain has TRBV6-6 and TRBJ1-1; D is unclear. Germline V gene lookup returns CDR1 MNHNY and CDR2 SVGAGI (reference sequence). The CDR3 consists of 11 residues. The V end was cut by 10 bases, the J end by 6 bases, with 12 bases between. The CDR3 sequence is CAIRLGAEAFF. DNA for the CDR3: TGTGCCATTAGGTTGGGCGCTGAAGCTTTCTTT.

The rearrangement links TRBV5-5 to TRBJ1-2, with unresolved D. CDR1 is SGHKS, CDR2 YYEKEE, per germline (reference sequence). The CDR3 extends over 12 amino acids. Trimming shortened V by 0 bases and J by 4 bases, and 4 bases separated the two germline ends. The CDR3 DNA is TGTGCCAGCAGCTTGGATCGCTATGGCTACACCTTC. Its translation: CASSLDRYGYTF.

The V gene is TRBV18, the J gene TRBJ1-2; 7 positions match TRBD1. From germline, CDR1 is KGHSH and CDR2 LQKENI. This CDR3 spans 13 amino acids. J gave up 9 bases and V 4 bases, and 8 bases lay outside the gene matches. Here the CDR3 DNA reads TGTGCCAGCTCACGGTATGGGACAGAGAGCTACACCTTC. It codes for CASSRYGTESYTF.

CDR3 sequence (DNA): TGTGCCAGCAGCTTGGGAGGGTACGAGCAGTACTTC. Residues: CASSLGGYEQYF. The chain recombines TRBV5-4 with TRBJ2-7; tentative D call: TRBD2 (5 bases). The ends were cut back, 0 bases at V and 4 bases at J, with 5 bases in the middle. The length of the CDR3 is 12 residues. Per germline, CDR1 SGHNT and CDR2 YYREEE (reference sequence).

The chain combines TRBV27 with TRBJ1-4; 7 nucleotides line up with TRBD1. The V gene's germline CDR1 is MNHEY and CDR2 SMNVEV (reference sequence). The CDR3 has 15 residues. V lost 6 bases and J lost 3; bases outside the gene matches: 7. The DNA of the CDR3 is TGTGCCAGCAGCTCCACCGGGACAGCTAATGAAAAACTGTTTTTT. Translation gives CASSSTGTANEKLFF.

The gene calls are TRBV11-2 and TRBJ1-1; D might be TRBD1 (6 bases). The length of the CDR3 is 16 residues. V was shortened by 3 bases and J by 1 base, with 15 bases between the two germline ends. CDR1 is SGHAT, CDR2 FQNNGV, per germline. The CDR3 bases are TGTGCCAGCAGCTTCCCCCGGGGGGGGGCGAACACTGAAGCTTTCTTT. Its protein product is CASSFPRGGANTEAFF.

The chain employs TRBV19 and TRBJ2-3; 11 bases are a match to TRBD2. Germline trimming cut 7 bases from V and 4 bases from J; bases unmatched to any gene: 7. This CDR3 is built from 15 residues. Germline values: CDR1 LNHDA, CDR2 SQIVND (reference sequence). CDR3 nucleotide sequence: TGTGCCAGTACCCCGACTAGCGGGAAGTCAGATACGCAGTATTTT. Translated: CASTPTSGKSDTQYF.

Here the CDR3 reads CASSWGQGLKTQYF. The CDR3 nucleotides are TGTGCCAGCAGCTGGGGCCAGGGTTTAAAGACCCAGTACTTC. The chain uses TRBV5-4 and TRBJ2-5, with D maybe TRBD1 (5 bases). Looked up from germline, CDR1 is SGHNT and CDR2 is YYREEE (reference sequence). Trimming stripped 3 bases from V and 6 bases from J, with 15 bases between. The CDR3 spans 14 residues.

The CDR3 is CASSRDSNSPLHF. In DNA form, the CDR3 reads TGTGCCAGCAGCCGGGACAGCAATTCACCCCTCCACTTT. V is TRBV25-1 and J is TRBJ1-6, with 7 bases that match TRBD1. The CDR3 extends over 13 amino acids. Germline V gene lookup returns CDR1 MGHDK and CDR2 SYGVNS. J was trimmed by 7 bases and V by 6 bases; bases with no gene match: 3.

The chain recombines TRBV6-5 with TRBJ2-3, with D uncertain. Germline CDR1 and CDR2: MNHEY and SVGAGI. This CDR3 has 15 amino acids. Trimming stripped 6 bases from V and 6 bases from J, with 19 bases between. In nucleotides, the CDR3 is TGTGCCAGCAGATCCCCAGTCTCGCACATGGATACGCAGTATTTT. Protein: CASRSPVSHMDTQYF.